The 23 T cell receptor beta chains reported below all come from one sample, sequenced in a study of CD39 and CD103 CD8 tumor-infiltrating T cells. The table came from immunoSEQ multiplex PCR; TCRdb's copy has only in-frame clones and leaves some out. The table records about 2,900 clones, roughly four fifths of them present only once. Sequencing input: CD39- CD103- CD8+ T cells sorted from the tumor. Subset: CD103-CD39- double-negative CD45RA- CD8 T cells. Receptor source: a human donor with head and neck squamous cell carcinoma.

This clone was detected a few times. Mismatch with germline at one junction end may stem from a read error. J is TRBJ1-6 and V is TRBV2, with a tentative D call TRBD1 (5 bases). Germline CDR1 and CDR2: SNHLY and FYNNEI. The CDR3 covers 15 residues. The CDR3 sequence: CASREVTEGASPLHF. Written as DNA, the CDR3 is TGTGCCAGCAGGGAAGTGACAGAAGGGGCTTCACCCCTCCACTTT.

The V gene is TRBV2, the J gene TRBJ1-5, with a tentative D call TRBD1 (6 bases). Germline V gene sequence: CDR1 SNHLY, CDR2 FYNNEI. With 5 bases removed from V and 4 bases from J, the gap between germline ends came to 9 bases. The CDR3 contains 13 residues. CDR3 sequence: CASSQGQNQPQHF. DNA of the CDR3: TGTGCCAGCAGTCAGGGGCAGAATCAGCCCCAGCATTTT.

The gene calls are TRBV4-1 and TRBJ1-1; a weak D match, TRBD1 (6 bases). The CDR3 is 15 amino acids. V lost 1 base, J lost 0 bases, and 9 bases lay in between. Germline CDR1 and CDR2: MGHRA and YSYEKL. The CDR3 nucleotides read TGCGCCAGCAGCCAAGTGGGGGCCTTGAACACTGAAGCTTTCTTT. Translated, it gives CASSQVGALNTEAFF.

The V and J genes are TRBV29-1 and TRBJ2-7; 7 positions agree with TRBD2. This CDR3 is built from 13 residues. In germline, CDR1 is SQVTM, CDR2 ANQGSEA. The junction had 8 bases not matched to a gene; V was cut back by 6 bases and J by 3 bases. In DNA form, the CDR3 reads TGCAGCGTAGGACTGGGGGAGGGCTACGAGCAGTACTTC. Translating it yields CSVGLGEGYEQYF.

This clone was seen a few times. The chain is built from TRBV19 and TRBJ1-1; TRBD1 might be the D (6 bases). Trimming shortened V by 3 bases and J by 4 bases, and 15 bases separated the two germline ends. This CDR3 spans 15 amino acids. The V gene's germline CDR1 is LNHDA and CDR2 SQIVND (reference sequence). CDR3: CASSIGQGWSTEAFF. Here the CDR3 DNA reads TGTGCCAGTAGTATTGGCCAGGGGTGGAGCACTGAAGCTTTCTTT.

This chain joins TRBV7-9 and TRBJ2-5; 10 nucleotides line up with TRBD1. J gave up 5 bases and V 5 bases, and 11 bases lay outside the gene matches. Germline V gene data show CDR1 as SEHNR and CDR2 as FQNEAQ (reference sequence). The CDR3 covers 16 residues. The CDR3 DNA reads TGTGCCAGCAGCCCACCGACAGGGGGCTTTGAGGAGACCCAGTACTTC. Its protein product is CASSPPTGGFEETQYF. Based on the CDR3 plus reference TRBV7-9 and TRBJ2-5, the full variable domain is DTGVSQNPRHKITKRGQNVTFRCDPISEHNRLYWYRQTLGQGPEFLTYFQNEAQLEKSRLLSDRFSAERPKGSFSTLEIQRTEQGDSAMYLCASSPPTGGFEETQYFGPGTRLLVL.

The CDR3 loop is CAISMTGYNEQFF. For the CDR3, the DNA is TGTGCCATCAGCATGACAGGGTACAATGAGCAGTTCTTC. The rearrangement uses TRBV10-3 and TRBJ2-1, with TRBD1 matching 7 bases. Trimming cost V 6 bases and J 4 bases; bases outside gene matches: 3. The germline V gene has CDR1 ENHRY and CDR2 SYGVKD. The CDR3 is 13 residues long.

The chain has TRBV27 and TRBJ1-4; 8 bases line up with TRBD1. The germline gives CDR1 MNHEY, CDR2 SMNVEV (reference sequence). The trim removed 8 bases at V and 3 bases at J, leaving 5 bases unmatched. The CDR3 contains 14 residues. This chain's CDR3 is CASRTGQANEKLFF. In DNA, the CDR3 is TGTGCCAGCCGGACGGGACAGGCTAATGAAAAACTGTTTTTT. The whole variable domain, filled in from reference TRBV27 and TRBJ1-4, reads EAQVTQNPRYLITVTGKKLTVTCSQNMNHEYMSWYRQDPGLGLRQIYYSMNVEVTDKGDVPEGYKVSRKEKRNFPLILESPSPNQTSLYFCASRTGQANEKLFFGSGTQLSVL.

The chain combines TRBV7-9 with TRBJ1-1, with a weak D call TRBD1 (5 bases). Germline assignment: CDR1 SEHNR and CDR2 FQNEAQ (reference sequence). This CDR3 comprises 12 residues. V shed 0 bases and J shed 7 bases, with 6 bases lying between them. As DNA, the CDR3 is TGTGCCAGCAGCTTAGCCAGGGATGAAGCTTTCTTT. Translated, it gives CASSLARDEAFF.

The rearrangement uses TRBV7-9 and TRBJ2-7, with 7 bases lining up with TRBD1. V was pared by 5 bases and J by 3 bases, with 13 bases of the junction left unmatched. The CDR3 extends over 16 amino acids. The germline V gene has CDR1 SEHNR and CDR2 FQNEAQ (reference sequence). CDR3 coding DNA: TGTGCCAGCAGCAAAGACGGGACAGCGTTATTCTACGAGCAGTACTTC. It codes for CASSKDGTALFYEQYF.

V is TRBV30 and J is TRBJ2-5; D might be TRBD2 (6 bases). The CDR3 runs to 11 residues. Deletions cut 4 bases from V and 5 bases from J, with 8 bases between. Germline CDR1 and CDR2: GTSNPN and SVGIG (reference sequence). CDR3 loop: CAWNREETQYF. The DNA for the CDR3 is TGTGCCTGGAACCGGGAGGAGACCCAGTACTTC.

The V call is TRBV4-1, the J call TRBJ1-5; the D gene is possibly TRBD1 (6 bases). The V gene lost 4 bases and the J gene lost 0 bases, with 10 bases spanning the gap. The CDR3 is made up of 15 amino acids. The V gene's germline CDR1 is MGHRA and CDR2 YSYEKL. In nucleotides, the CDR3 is TGCGCCAGCAGCCTTCAACAGGGTAGCAATCAGCCCCAGCATTTT. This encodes CASSLQQGSNQPQHF.

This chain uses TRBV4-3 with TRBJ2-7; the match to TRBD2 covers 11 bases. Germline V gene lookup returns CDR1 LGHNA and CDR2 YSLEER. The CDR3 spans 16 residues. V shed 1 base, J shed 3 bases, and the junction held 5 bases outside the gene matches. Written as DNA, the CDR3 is TGCGCCAGCAGCCAAGCAATAGCGGGGGGGCTCTACGAGCAGTACTTC. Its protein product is CASSQAIAGGLYEQYF.

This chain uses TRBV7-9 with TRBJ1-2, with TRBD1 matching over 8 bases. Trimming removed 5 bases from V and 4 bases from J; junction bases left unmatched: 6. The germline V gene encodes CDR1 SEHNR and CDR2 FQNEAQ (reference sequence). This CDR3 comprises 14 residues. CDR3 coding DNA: TGTGCCAGCAGCCAGGGGGCGCGGGGCTATGGCTACACCTTC. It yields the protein CASSQGARGYGYTF.

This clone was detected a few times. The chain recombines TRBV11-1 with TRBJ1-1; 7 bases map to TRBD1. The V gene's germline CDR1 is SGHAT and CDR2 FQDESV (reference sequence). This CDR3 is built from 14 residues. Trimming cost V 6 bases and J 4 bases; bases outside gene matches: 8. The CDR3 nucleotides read TGTGCCAGCAGTCTCGGTCAGGGGGGCACTGAAGCTTTCTTT. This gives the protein CASSLGQGGTEAFF.

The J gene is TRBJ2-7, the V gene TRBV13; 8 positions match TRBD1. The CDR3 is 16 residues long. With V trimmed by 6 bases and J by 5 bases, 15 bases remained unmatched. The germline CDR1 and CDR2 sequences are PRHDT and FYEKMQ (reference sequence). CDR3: CASSEGQDKLRDEQYF. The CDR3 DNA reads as TGTGCCAGCAGTGAGGGACAGGACAAGTTGCGGGACGAGCAGTACTTC.

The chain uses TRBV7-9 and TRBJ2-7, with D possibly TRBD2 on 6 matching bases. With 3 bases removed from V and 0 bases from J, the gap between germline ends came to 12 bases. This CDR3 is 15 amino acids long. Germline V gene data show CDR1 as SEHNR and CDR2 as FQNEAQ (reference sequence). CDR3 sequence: CASSFRSGDSYEQYF. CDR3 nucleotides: TGTGCCAGCAGCTTCCGGTCGGGGGACTCCTACGAGCAGTACTTC.

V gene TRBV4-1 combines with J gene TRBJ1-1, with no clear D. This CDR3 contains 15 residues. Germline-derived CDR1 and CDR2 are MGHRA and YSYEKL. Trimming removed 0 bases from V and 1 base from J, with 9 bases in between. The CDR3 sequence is CASSQEEAANTEAFF. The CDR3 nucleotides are TGCGCCAGCAGCCAAGAAGAGGCAGCGAACACTGAAGCTTTCTTT.

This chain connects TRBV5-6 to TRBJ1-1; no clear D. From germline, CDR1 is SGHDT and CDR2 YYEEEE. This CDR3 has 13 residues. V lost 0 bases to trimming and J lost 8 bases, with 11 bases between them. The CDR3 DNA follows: TGTGCCAGCAGCTTGGCCAGTCACCCAGAAGCTTTCTTT. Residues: CASSLASHPEAFF.

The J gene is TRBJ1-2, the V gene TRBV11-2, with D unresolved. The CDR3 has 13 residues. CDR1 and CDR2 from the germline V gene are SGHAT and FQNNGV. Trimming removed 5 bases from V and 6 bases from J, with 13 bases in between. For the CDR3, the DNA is TGTGCCAGCAGCCCCCGGAGACCAAATGGCTACACCTTC. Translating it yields CASSPRRPNGYTF.

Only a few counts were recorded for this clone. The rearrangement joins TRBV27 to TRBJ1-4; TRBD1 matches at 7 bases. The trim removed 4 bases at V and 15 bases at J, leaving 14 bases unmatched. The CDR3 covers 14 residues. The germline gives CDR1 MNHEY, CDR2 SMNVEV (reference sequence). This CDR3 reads CASSSPGGDSRVFF. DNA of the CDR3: TGTGCCAGCAGTTCCCCCGGGGGGGACAGTAGGGTGTTTTTT. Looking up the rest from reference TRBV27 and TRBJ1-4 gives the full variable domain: EAQVTQNPRYLITVTGKKLTVTCSQNMNHEYMSWYRQDPGLGLRQIYYSMNVEVTDKGDVPEGYKVSRKEKRNFPLILESPSPNQTSLYFCASSSPGGDSRVFFGSGTQLSVL.

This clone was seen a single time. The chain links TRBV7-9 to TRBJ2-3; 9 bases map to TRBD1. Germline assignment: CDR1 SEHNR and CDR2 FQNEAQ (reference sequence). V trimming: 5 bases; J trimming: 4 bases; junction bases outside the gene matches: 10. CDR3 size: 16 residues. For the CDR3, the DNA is TGTGCCAGCAGCCCCCGGACAGGGGAGGCCCCAGATACGCAGTATTTT. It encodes CASSPRTGEAPDTQYF.

This chain's CDR3 is CASSLDTRRDTGELFF. CDR3 nucleotide sequence: TGTGCCAGCAGCTTAGATACCAGGAGGGACACCGGGGAGCTGTTTTTT. This rearrangement joins TRBV11-2 to TRBJ2-2; D is perhaps TRBD2 (6 bases). This CDR3 comprises 16 residues. Germline V gene sequence: CDR1 SGHAT, CDR2 FQNNGV. With 0 bases removed from V and 3 bases from J, the gap between germline ends came to 11 bases.